The rows below give T cell receptor beta chains drawn from one sample of a study of blood T cell repertoires in COVID-19. Repertoires were generated with immunoSEQ multiplex PCR, while TCRdb's copy carries only in-frame clones and drops some. The sample consists of 450,000 to 500,000 clones, roughly nine tenths of them appearing once. Source material: PBMCs or T cells enriched from blood (not recorded which). The receptors were gathered from a woman between 55 and 75 years old who had recovered from COVID-19. The CDR3 runs from the conserved cysteine through the conserved F or W. Fields, in order: clone size, V gene, D gene, J gene, CDR3 DNA, CDR3 protein. A D gene is named only where the DNA matches it firmly. A row's size may be missing; if present it is once, few, many or a size class.

size: .
V: TRBV4-1
D: .
J: TRBJ1-6
DNA: TGCGCCAGCAGCCCAGTTCCTAGTTCACCCCTCCACTTT
CDR3: CASSPVPSSPLHF

size: .
V: TRBV18
D: .
J: TRBJ1-1
DNA: TGTGCCAGCTCGGAGGCCAGGGAGGGGACTGAAGCTTTCTTT
CDR3: CASSEAREGTEAFF

size: .
V: TRBV2
D: .
J: TRBJ1-2
DNA: TGTGCCAGCAGTGGACAGACTAACTATGGCTACACCTTC
CDR3: CASSGQTNYGYTF

size: .
V: TRBV30
D: .
J: TRBJ2-3
DNA: TGTGCCTGGAGTTCTAGCACAGATACGCAGTATTTT
CDR3: CAWSSSTDTQYF

size: .
V: TRBV6-5
D: .
J: TRBJ2-2
DNA: TGTGCCAGCATTTTTGGGGGGTCCGGGGAGCTGTTTTTT
CDR3: CASIFGGSGELFF

size: .
V: TRBV20-1
D: TRBD1
J: TRBJ1-2
DNA: TGCAGTGCTGAAGACAGGGCTGGCTACACCTTC
CDR3: CSAEDRAGYTF

size: .
V: TRBV7-2
D: TRBD2
J: TRBJ2-3
DNA: TGTGCCAGCAGCTTGCGGGGGGGCCAGTCAGATACGCAGTATTTT
CDR3: CASSLRGGQSDTQYF

size: .
V: TRBV19
D: .
J: TRBJ2-3
DNA: TGTGCCAGTAGTATAGATGCAGGGCGCACAGATACGCAGTATTTT
CDR3: CASSIDAGRTDTQYF

size: .
V: TRBV3-1/TRBV3-2
D: .
J: TRBJ1-3
DNA: TGTGCCAGCAGCCGAACAGGGTTGAGCTCTGGAAACACCATATATTTT
CDR3: CASSRTGLSSGNTIYF

size: .
V: TRBV5-1
D: .
J: TRBJ1-2
DNA: TGCGCCAGCAGCTCCACAGTGAACTATGGCTACACCTTC
CDR3: CASSSTVNYGYTF

size: .
V: TRBV28
D: .
J: TRBJ2-1
DNA: TGTGCCAGCAGACGAGGCTACAATGAGCAGTTCTTC
CDR3: CASRRGYNEQFF

size: .
V: TRBV9
D: TRBD2
J: TRBJ2-5
DNA: TGTGCCAGCAGCGTAGCCGGGGGGAGGCAAGAGACCCAGTACTTC
CDR3: CASSVAGGRQETQYF

size: .
V: TRBV6-5
D: TRBD1
J: TRBJ2-7
DNA: TGTGCCAGCAGTAGGGGACAGGGCTACGAGCAGTACTTC
CDR3: CASSRGQGYEQYF

size: .
V: TRBV5-1
D: .
J: TRBJ2-1
DNA: TGCGCCAGCAGCGTTACTAGCCTAGTAGGTGAGCAGTTCTTC
CDR3: CASSVTSLVGEQFF

size: few
V: TRBV10-3
D: TRBD1
J: TRBJ2-1
DNA: TGTGCCATCACCGGGACAGGGAAGAATGAGCAGTTCTTC
CDR3: CAITGTGKNEQFF

size: once
V: TRBV24-1
D: TRBD1
J: TRBJ1-2
DNA: TGTGCCACCAGTGCTGGGACAGGGAATGGCTACACCTTC
CDR3: CATSAGTGNGYTF

size: .
V: TRBV7-8
D: .
J: TRBJ1-2
DNA: TGTGCCAGCAGCTCTCACAGGATCTGGGGCTATGGCTACACCTTC
CDR3: CASSSHRIWGYGYTF

size: .
V: TRBV12-3/TRBV12-4
D: .
J: TRBJ2-3
DNA: TGTGCCAGCAGAGACTTCGGTACGCAGTATTTT
CDR3: CASRDFGTQYF

size: .
V: TRBV28
D: .
J: TRBJ1-3
DNA: TGTGCCAGCAGTTCCGGGACACTAATCCACTCTGGAAACACCATATATTTT
CDR3: CASSSGTLIHSGNTIYF

size: .
V: TRBV5-1
D: TRBD1
J: TRBJ2-1
DNA: TGCGCCAGCAGCTACGGACAGGGTATTAAATCCTACAATGAGCAGTTCTTC
CDR3: CASSYGQGIKSYNEQFF

size: .
V: TRBV10-1
D: TRBD2
J: TRBJ2-3
DNA: TGCGCCAGCAGTCAGACTAGCGGGGGAATAAGCACAGATACGCAGTATTTT
CDR3: CASSQTSGGISTDTQYF

size: .
V: TRBV5-1
D: .
J: TRBJ1-4
DNA: TGCGCCAGCAGCCCACGCCAGGGGATGGGTGAAAAACTGTTTTTT
CDR3: CASSPRQGMGEKLFF

size: .
V: TRBV5-1
D: .
J: TRBJ1-1
DNA: TGCGCCAGCAGCTTTTTAGATGGGCAATTGAACACTGAAGCTTTCTTT
CDR3: CASSFLDGQLNTEAFF

size: .
V: TRBV5-5
D: TRBD1
J: TRBJ1-2
DNA: TGTGCCAGCAGCTTGGGGGGACAGGGGAGGAACTATGGCTACACCTTC
CDR3: CASSLGGQGRNYGYTF

size: .
V: TRBV14
D: .
J: TRBJ1-6
DNA: TGTGCCAGCAGCCGTACTCCTTCACCCCTCCACTTT
CDR3: CASSRTPSPLHF

size: .
V: TRBV5-1
D: .
J: TRBJ2-1
DNA: TGCGCCAGCAGCTTGGTCAAAAATGAGCAGTTCTTC
CDR3: CASSLVKNEQFF

size: .
V: TRBV6-5
D: .
J: TRBJ2-5
DNA: TGTGCCAGCAGTTCCTTTCTTGGCGGGGAAGAGACCCAGTACTTC
CDR3: CASSSFLGGEETQYF

size: .
V: TRBV11-3
D: .
J: TRBJ2-3
DNA: TGTGCCAGCAGCTCGAGGAGTATTGTGACAGATACGCAGTATTTT
CDR3: CASSSRSIVTDTQYF

size: once
V: TRBV10-3
D: TRBD2
J: TRBJ2-4
DNA: TGTGCCATCAGTGAGGCTAGCGGGGGGTCAATAAACATTCAGTACTTC
CDR3: CAISEASGGSINIQYF

size: .
V: TRBV5-6
D: .
J: TRBJ1-5
DNA: TGTGCCAGCAGCTTAGTAGGAGGCAATCAGCCCCAGCATTTT
CDR3: CASSLVGGNQPQHF

size: .
V: TRBV13
D: .
J: TRBJ1-3
DNA: TGTGCCAGCAGCAGCTCCGTAAGGAGCTCTGGAAACACCATATATTTT
CDR3: CASSSSVRSSGNTIYF

size: .
V: TRBV6-1
D: .
J: TRBJ2-7
DNA: TGTGCCAGCAGTGCTCCGGTAACAGGATATTCCTACGAGCAGTACTTC
CDR3: CASSAPVTGYSYEQYF

size: .
V: TRBV9
D: .
J: TRBJ2-1
DNA: TGTGCCAGCAGCGTAGAAGGGGTACGAAACAATGAGCAGTTCTTC
CDR3: CASSVEGVRNNEQFF

size: .
V: TRBV12-3/TRBV12-4
D: .
J: TRBJ1-3
DNA: TGTGCCAGCCGAGGTGGAAACACCATATATTTT
CDR3: CASRGGNTIYF

size: .
V: TRBV5-1
D: TRBD2
J: TRBJ2-1
DNA: TGCGCCAGCAGCTCACTAAGACTAGCGGGGGATTACAATGAGCAGTTCTTC
CDR3: CASSSLRLAGDYNEQFF

size: .
V: TRBV28
D: TRBD1
J: TRBJ1-3
DNA: TGTGCCAGCACCCCCGCGGGACAGGGTGGAAACACCATATATTTT
CDR3: CASTPAGQGGNTIYF

size: .
V: TRBV4-2
D: TRBD2
J: TRBJ2-5
DNA: TGTGCCAGCAGCCAAGGGACTAGCGAAGTAGAGACCCAGTACTTC
CDR3: CASSQGTSEVETQYF

size: .
V: TRBV30
D: .
J: TRBJ1-1
DNA: TGTGCCTGGAGTCCGGGGTTTGACACTGAAGCTTTCTTT
CDR3: CAWSPGFDTEAFF

size: .
V: TRBV20-1
D: TRBD2
J: TRBJ2-2
DNA: TGCAGTGCTAGTCGTTCACTAGCGGGGGGCACGAACACCGGGGAGCTGTTTTTT
CDR3: CSASRSLAGGTNTGELFF

size: few
V: TRBV12-3/TRBV12-4
D: .
J: TRBJ2-1
DNA: TGTGCCAGCAGTCAACAGAACAATGAGCAGTTCTTC
CDR3: CASSQQNNEQFF

size: .
V: TRBV19
D: TRBD2
J: TRBJ2-2
DNA: TGTGCCAGTAGGGGTCTAGCGGGGGACACCGGGGAGCTGTTTTTT
CDR3: CASRGLAGDTGELFF

size: .
V: TRBV6-5
D: TRBD1
J: TRBJ1-1
DNA: TGTGCCAGCAGTTACCGCGGACAGGGGGGAGCTTTCTTT
CDR3: CASSYRGQGGAFF

size: .
V: TRBV3-1/TRBV3-2
D: .
J: TRBJ2-5
DNA: TGTGCCAGCAGCCAAGGGGGAGACTTCCAAGAGACCCAGTACTTC
CDR3: CASSQGGDFQETQYF

size: .
V: TRBV6-1
D: .
J: TRBJ2-5
DNA: TGTGCCAGCAGTGAAGCCGCGACGCGGGGGACCCAGTACTTC
CDR3: CASSEAATRGTQYF